The rows below give T cell receptor beta chains drawn from one sample of a study of T cell responses to AZD1222 COVID-19 vaccine. Sequencing was performed with immunoSEQ multiplex PCR; in TCRdb, only in-frame clones are kept and a portion is missing. Of fewer than 150,000 clones detected, roughly 90% appear once; the ten largest clones hold over 7.5%. The sequenced sample was peripheral blood, obtained 28 days after the second AZD1222 dose. All receptors come from an adult who received the AZD1222 COVID-19 vaccine. CDR3s include the opening cysteine and the closing phenylalanine or tryptophan. The D gene is left open where the match is weak. Clone size is given for some rows only: seen once, a few or many times, or a class if the clone is expanded.

j_call	clone_size	d_call	v_call	cdr3_aa	cdr3_nt
TRBJ1-5	NA	TRBD1	TRBV19	CASTTGTGSSQPQHF	TGTGCCAGTACGACCGGGACAGGCTCTAGTCAGCCCCAGCATTTT
TRBJ2-1	once	NA	TRBV14	CASSRGNYNEQFF	TGTGCCAGCAGCCGGGGAAACTACAATGAGCAGTTCTTC
TRBJ1-6	NA	NA	TRBV7-9	CASSLGPGVKYNSPLHF	TGTGCCAGCAGCTTAGGCCCAGGGGTAAAGTATAATTCACCCCTCCACTTT
TRBJ2-5	NA	NA	TRBV28	CASSFHQGGVETQYF	TGTGCCAGCAGTTTCCACCAAGGGGGGGTTGAGACCCAGTACTTC
TRBJ1-5	NA	NA	TRBV5-6	CASSFGGVHQPQHF	TGTGCCAGCAGCTTTGGGGGGGTGCATCAGCCCCAGCATTTT
TRBJ1-6	NA	TRBD1	TRBV5-1	CASSHRQGLNSPLHF	TGCGCCAGCAGCCACCGACAGGGCCTAAATTCACCCCTCCACTTT
TRBJ1-5	few	NA	TRBV2	CASSEYGQTNQPQHF	TGTGCCAGCAGTGAATACGGACAGACTAATCAGCCCCAGCATTTT
TRBJ1-4	NA	NA	TRBV27	CASRMGSLEKLFF	TGTGCCAGCAGGATGGGTTCTTTGGAAAAACTGTTTTTT
TRBJ1-5	NA	NA	TRBV5-5	CASSLAFTENQPQHF	TGTGCCAGCAGCTTGGCATTTACAGAGAATCAGCCCCAGCATTTT
TRBJ1-1	NA	NA	TRBV28	CASSLTRNTEAFF	TGTGCCAGCAGTTTAACGAGGAACACTGAAGCTTTCTTT
TRBJ1-2	NA	NA	TRBV6-5	CASRPQGYGYTF	TGTGCCAGCAGACCCCAGGGGTATGGCTACACCTTC
TRBJ1-1	once	NA	TRBV28	CASNSWTGSNTEAFF	TGTGCCAGCAACTCCTGGACGGGGTCGAACACTGAAGCTTTCTTT
TRBJ1-2	few	NA	TRBV6-5	CASSTTQGHGYTF	TGTGCCAGCAGTACAACACAGGGTCATGGCTACACCTTC
TRBJ1-4	NA	NA	TRBV7-9	CASTSGEKLFF	TGTGCCAGCACTTCCGGGGAAAAACTGTTTTTT
TRBJ1-5	NA	TRBD1	TRBV6-2/TRBV6-3	CASSPLDRGLGNQPQHF	TGTGCCAGCAGTCCCCTGGACAGGGGGCTAGGAAATCAGCCCCAGCATTTT
TRBJ1-4	NA	TRBD1	TRBV6-1	CASSDIARDRESEKLFF	TGTGCCAGCAGTGACATAGCCCGGGACAGGGAGAGTGAAAAACTGTTTTTT
TRBJ2-5	NA	NA	TRBV6-5	CASSYRERETQYF	TGTGCCAGCAGTTACAGGGAGAGAGAGACCCAGTACTTC
TRBJ2-1	once	NA	TRBV29-1	CSVERTNEQFF	TGCAGCGTTGAAAGGACCAATGAGCAGTTCTTC
TRBJ1-2	NA	NA	TRBV28	CASSTTWNDYGYTF	TGTGCCAGCAGTACCACGTGGAACGACTATGGCTACACCTTC
TRBJ1-6	once	NA	TRBV5-6	CASSSDAGNSPLHF	TGTGCCAGCAGCTCAGATGCCGGTAATTCACCCCTCCACTTT